This T cell receptor (beta chain) appears in the sequencing data of a study of tumor-infiltrating lymphocytes in localized non-small cell lung cancer (dated by TCRdb to about 2021). About the investigation overall: The cohort included patients whose samples were collected after neoadjuvant chemotherapy, as well as both smokers and never-smokers and several histologies. From each patient came resected tumor tissue plus uninvolved lung tissue from that same patient, and the uninvolved lung tissue was described as non-adjacent to the tumor. Alongside flow cytometry, multiplex immunofluorescence, RNA-seq, exome sequencing and proteomics, TCR sequencing was applied to the same patients as one of several integrated assays. The overall ICON cohort was composed of over a hundred surgical patients with localized non-small cell lung cancer whose tumors were resected. For more than 45 patients, immunoSEQ T-cell fraction was compared between paired tumor and uninvolved lung. What the study reported, not specific to this receptor: Because assay coverage varied across patients depending on available tissue quantity, TCR sequencing was performed for only a subset of the cohort. Higher T cell infiltration in tumors than in uninvolved lung tissue was supported by TCRbeta sequencing, consistent with immunofluorescence CD3 counts. The TCR-derived T-cell fraction showed no difference between the flow cytometry-defined immunotypes IM1 (good prognosis) and IM2 (poor prognosis). Tumor T-cell fraction from TCR sequencing was not associated with recurrence-free survival (p = 0.61). Because different pieces of the same tissue were used for different assays, technical variation could not be separated from intratumor heterogeneity.

The immunoSEQ assay used for TCR sequencing gave the T-cell fraction in both tumor and uninvolved lung tissue. The study's processing was this. For survival analysis, patients were divided into high (upper tertile) and low (lower two tertiles) T-cell fraction groups, which were compared by log-rank test. A signed-rank test was used to test differences in T-cell fraction between paired tumor and uninvolved lung samples. TCRdb's version of the immuneACCESS table is confined to in-frame rearrangements and falls short of the full clone set. An unresolved V gene accounts for under half of the shortfall where checked; the remainder is of unknown origin. The DNA gave D and trimming, while V, J and clone size come from that table. This sample holds some 6,600 clones; about three quarters were observed only once. In total, the top ten clones hold about 12% of the sample. This clone was detected only once. Its specific antigen is unknown. No much larger clonotype is one base removed from it; base qualities were not supplied.

The first patient joined ICON in April 2016, and enrollment wrapped up when the last patient was enrolled in late 2018. From a subcohort of some 76 patients, fresh tumor and matched uninvolved tissue were collected for in-depth immune analyses, including TCR sequencing. TCR sequencing was performed on DNA isolated from bulk tissue, without cell sorting. The sequencing input was lung tumor tissue. This TCR was recovered from a human donor with non-small cell lung cancer.

This receptor has the CDR3 CASSLLTSGGDEQFF. The nucleotide sequence is TGTGCCAGCAGCTTGTTGACTAGCGGGGGAGATGAGCAGTTCTTC. Recombination joined TRBV11-2 with TRBJ2-1; TRBD2 aligns with 12 central bases. For CDR1 and CDR2, the germline V gene lists SGHAT and FQNNGV. Spanning cysteine to phenylalanine, the CDR3 consists of 15 amino acids. Only CDR3 DNA remains: 45 bases, in frame from the first base. V has 3 bases trimmed and J has 8 bases trimmed; junction bases matching no gene number 5.